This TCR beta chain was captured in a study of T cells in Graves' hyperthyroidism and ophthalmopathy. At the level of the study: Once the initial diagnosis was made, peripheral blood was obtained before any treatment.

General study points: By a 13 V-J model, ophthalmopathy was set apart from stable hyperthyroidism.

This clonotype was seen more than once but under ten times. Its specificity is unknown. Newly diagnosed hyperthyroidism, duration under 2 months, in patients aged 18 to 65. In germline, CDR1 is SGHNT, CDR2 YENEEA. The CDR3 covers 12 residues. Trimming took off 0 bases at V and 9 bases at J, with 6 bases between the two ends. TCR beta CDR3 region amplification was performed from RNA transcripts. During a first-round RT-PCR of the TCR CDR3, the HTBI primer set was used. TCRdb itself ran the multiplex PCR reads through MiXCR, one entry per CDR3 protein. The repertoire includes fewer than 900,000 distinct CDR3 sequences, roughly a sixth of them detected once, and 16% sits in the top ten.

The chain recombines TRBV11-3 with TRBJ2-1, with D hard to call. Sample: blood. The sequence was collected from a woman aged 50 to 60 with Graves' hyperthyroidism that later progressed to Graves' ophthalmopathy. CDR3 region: CASSLETAEQFF. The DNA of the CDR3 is TGTGCCAGCAGCTTAGAAACGGCTGAGCAGTTCTTC. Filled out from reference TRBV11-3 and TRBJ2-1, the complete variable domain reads EAGVVQSPRYKIIEKKQPVAFWCNPISGHNTLYWYLQNLGQGPELLIRYENEEAVDDSQLPKDRFSAERLKGVDSTLKIQPAELGDSAVYLCASSLETAEQFFGPGTRLTVL.